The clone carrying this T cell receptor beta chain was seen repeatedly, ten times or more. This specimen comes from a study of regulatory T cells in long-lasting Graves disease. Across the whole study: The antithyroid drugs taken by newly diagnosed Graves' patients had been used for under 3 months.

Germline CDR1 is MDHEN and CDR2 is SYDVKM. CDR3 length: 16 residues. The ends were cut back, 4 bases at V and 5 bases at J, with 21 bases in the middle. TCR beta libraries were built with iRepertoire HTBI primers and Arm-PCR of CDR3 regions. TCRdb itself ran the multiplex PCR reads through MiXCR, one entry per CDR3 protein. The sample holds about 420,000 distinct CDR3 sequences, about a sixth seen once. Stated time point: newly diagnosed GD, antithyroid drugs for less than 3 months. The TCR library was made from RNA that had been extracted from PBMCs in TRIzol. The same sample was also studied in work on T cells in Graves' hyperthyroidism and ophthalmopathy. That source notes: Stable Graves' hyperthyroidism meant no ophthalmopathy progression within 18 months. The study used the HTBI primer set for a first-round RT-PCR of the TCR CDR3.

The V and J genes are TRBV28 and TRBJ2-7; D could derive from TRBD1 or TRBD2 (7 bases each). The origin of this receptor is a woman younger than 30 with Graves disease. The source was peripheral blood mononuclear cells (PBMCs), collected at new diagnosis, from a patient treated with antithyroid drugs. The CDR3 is CASSSKQGSGTNEQYF. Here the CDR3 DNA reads TGTGCCAGCAGTTCAAAACAGGGGAGCGGGACTAACGAGCAGTACTTC. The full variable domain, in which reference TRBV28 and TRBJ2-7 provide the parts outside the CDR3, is DVKVTQSSRYLVKRTGEKVFLECVQDMDHENMFWYRQDPGLGLRLIYFSYDVKMKEKGDIPEGYSVSREKKERFSLILESASTNQTSMYLCASSSKQGSGTNEQYFGPGTRLTVT.